These 28 T cell receptor beta chains originate from one sample sequenced in a study of cytomegalovirus exposure and HLA in healthy donors. Researchers ran the PCR with 60 Vbeta and 13 Jbeta primers. Only in-frame clones appear in the TCRdb table, and some are missing; sequencing was by immunoSEQ multiplex PCR. The sample includes roughly 150,000 clones, 73% of them seen just once. The sample taken for sequencing was PBMCs. These TCRs come from a woman aged 18-35 years in good health and CMV-seropositive.

The rearrangement joins TRBV7-3 to TRBJ2-2, with D perhaps matching TRBD2 (6 bases). Germline loops: CDR1 SGHTA, CDR2 FQGTGA. The germline V and J ends were trimmed by 1 base and 2 bases, with 17 bases remaining between them. The CDR3 covers 18 residues. The CDR3 DNA sequence: TGTGCCAGCAGCTTAAGGGGAGGCGGGGCATCAAACACCGGGGAGCTGTTTTTT. Protein: CASSLRGGGASNTGELFF. The complete variable domain, with remaining parts taken from reference TRBV7-3 and TRBJ2-2, reads GAGVSQTPSNKVTEKGKYVELRCDPISGHTALYWYRQSLGQGPEFLIYFQGTGAADDSGLPNDRFFAVRPEGSVSTLKIQRTERGDSAVYLCASSLRGGGASNTGELFFGEGSRLTVL.

This clone was counted between two and nine times. The chain uses TRBV7-3 and TRBJ2-7; 11 nucleotides line up with TRBD2. J was trimmed by 1 base and V by 2 bases; bases with no gene match: 13. CDR3 length equals 19 residues. Germline values: CDR1 SGHTA, CDR2 FQGTGA. The CDR3 coding sequence is TGTGCCAGCAGCTTAGCTTATATTAGCGGGGGGGGCAGGTCCTACGAGCAGTACTTC. Amino acids: CASSLAYISGGGRSYEQYF.

The gene calls are TRBV11-2 and TRBJ2-3; 9 bases agree with TRBD1. This CDR3 is 14 amino acids long. From germline, CDR1 is SGHAT and CDR2 FQNNGV. V was pared by 4 bases and J by 3 bases, with 2 bases of the junction left unmatched. CDR3 nucleotide sequence: TGTGCCAGCAGCTCGACAGGGGGAACAGATACGCAGTATTTT. Amino acids: CASSSTGGTDTQYF.

The rearrangement links TRBV9 to TRBJ2-7; TRBD1 might be the D (5 bases). Trimming shortened V by 1 base and J by 3 bases, and 11 bases separated the two germline ends. The germline V gene encodes CDR1 SGDLS and CDR2 YYNGEE. The CDR3 has 14 amino acids. CDR3 nucleotide sequence: TGTGCCAGCAGCGTACAAGGACACAGCTACGAGCAGTACTTC. Residues: CASSVQGHSYEQYF. Using reference TRBV9 and TRBJ2-7 for the parts outside the CDR3, the full variable domain is DSGVTQTPKHLITATGQRVTLRCSPRSGDLSVYWYQQSLDQGLQFLIQYYNGEERAKGNILERFSAQQFPDLHSELNLSSLELGDSALYFCASSVQGHSYEQYFGPGTRLTVT.

This chain joins TRBV28 and TRBJ2-2; TRBD2 matches at 8 bases. Germline V CDR1 and CDR2: MDHEN, SYDVKM. The ends lost 4 bases at V and 2 bases at J; junction bases unmatched: 9. CDR3 size: 17 residues. The CDR3 nucleotides read TGTGCCAGCAGTTCCTACGCGGGGGGCCCCAACACCGGGGAGCTGTTTTTT. Residues: CASSSYAGGPNTGELFF.

The chain joins TRBV7-9 to TRBJ1-5, with D hard to call. Germline V lookup: CDR1 SEHNR, CDR2 FQNEAQ (reference sequence). The V gene lost 1 base and the J gene lost 7 bases, with 11 bases spanning the gap. CDR3 size: 14 residues. The CDR3 reads CASSLGGIEQPQHF. CDR3 sequence (DNA): TGTGCCAGCAGCTTAGGAGGGATCGAGCAGCCCCAGCATTTT.

The genes are TRBV18 and TRBJ1-5; no clear D. The CDR3 sequence is 13 residues long. Germline V CDR1 and CDR2: KGHSH, LQKENI. V lost 6 bases to trimming and J lost 1 base, with 7 bases between them. The CDR3 is CASSPLSNQPQHF. CDR3 in DNA: TGTGCCAGCTCCCCCCTGAGCAATCAGCCCCAGCATTTT.

The CDR3 reads CASSADPGKETQYF. The CDR3 DNA reads TGTGCCAGCAGCGCGGACCCGGGGAAAGAGACCCAGTACTTC. The chain recombines TRBV7-3 with TRBJ2-5; a weak D match, TRBD2 (5 bases). CDR3 length: 14 residues. The V gene's germline CDR1 is SGHTA and CDR2 FQGTGA. V dropped 5 bases and J dropped 3 bases, with 13 bases sitting between them.

The rearrangement uses TRBV4-2 and TRBJ2-5, with TRBD1 as a possible D gene (6 bases). Germline V lookup: CDR1 LGHNA, CDR2 YNFKEQ. V dropped 1 base and J dropped 5 bases, with 17 bases sitting between them. The CDR3 is 16 residues long. This CDR3 is CASSQVTGAELETQYF. The CDR3 DNA sequence: TGTGCCAGCAGCCAAGTGACAGGAGCTGAGTTGGAGACCCAGTACTTC.

CDR3 in DNA: TGTGCCAGCAGCGGAGAACTCTCCCCGGGGTTGAACACTGAAGCTTTCTTT. Protein: CASSGELSPGLNTEAFF. The chain recombines TRBV9 with TRBJ1-1; D remains unclear. Trimming pared 3 bases from V and 0 bases from J, leaving 18 bases between. Germline CDR1 is SGDLS and CDR2 is YYNGEE. This CDR3 has 17 residues.

V and J are TRBV7-9 and TRBJ2-5, with 12 nucleotides matching TRBD2. The V gene's germline CDR1 is SEHNR and CDR2 FQNEAQ (reference sequence). With V trimmed by 4 bases and J by 2 bases, 8 bases remained unmatched. CDR3 length equals 17 residues. The CDR3 DNA sequence: TGTGCCAGCAGCTCAGGACTAGCGGGGAATATACAAGAGACCCAGTACTTC. Translation: CASSSGLAGNIQETQYF. Together with reference TRBV7-9 and TRBJ2-5, the CDR3 gives the full variable domain: DTGVSQNPRHKITKRGQNVTFRCDPISEHNRLYWYRQTLGQGPEFLTYFQNEAQLEKSRLLSDRFSAERPKGSFSTLEIQRTEQGDSAMYLCASSSGLAGNIQETQYFGPGTRLLVL.

The table lists this clone with a count of one. This rearrangement joins TRBV6-5 to TRBJ1-1, with D maybe TRBD1 (6 bases). The V end lost 6 bases, the J end lost 1 base, and 12 bases lay between the germline ends. Germline lookup yields CDR1 MNHEY and CDR2 SVGAGI. This CDR3 contains 14 residues. CDR3 DNA: TGTGCCAGCAGGATAATGGGACAGAACACTGAAGCTTTCTTT. It codes for CASRIMGQNTEAFF.

The chain recombines TRBV19 with TRBJ2-7, with D unclear. The CDR3 has 14 residues. Trimming pared 5 bases from V and 0 bases from J, leaving 11 bases between. Per germline, CDR1 LNHDA and CDR2 SQIVND (reference sequence). The CDR3 protein is CASSVAANSYEQYF. CDR3 coding DNA: TGTGCCAGTAGTGTGGCGGCGAACTCCTACGAGCAGTACTTC.

This clone has only a few counts. The genes are TRBV7-2 and TRBJ1-6; 7 nucleotides align to TRBD1. Germline V CDR1 and CDR2: SGHTA, FQGNSA. J gave up 10 bases and V 5 bases, and 8 bases lay outside the gene matches. CDR3 length: 14 amino acids. The CDR3 sequence is CASSPRDSGSPLHF. CDR3 DNA sequence: TGTGCCAGCAGCCCCAGGGACAGTGGGTCACCCCTCCACTTT.

V usage is TRBV4-3 and J usage is TRBJ2-3; 9 bases fit TRBD2. Unmatched junction bases numbered 9, after V lost 3 bases and J lost 2 bases. The length of the CDR3 is 17 residues. Germline-derived CDR1 and CDR2 are LGHNA and YSLEER. CDR3: CASSHDGAGGYTDTQYF. The CDR3 DNA reads TGCGCCAGCAGCCACGACGGAGCGGGGGGATACACAGATACGCAGTATTTT.

This clone showed up just once. J is TRBJ2-2 and V is TRBV6-5, with 7 bases lining up with TRBD2. Trimming took 6 bases from V and 8 from J; bases not matched to a gene: 0. The V gene's germline CDR1 is MNHEY and CDR2 SVGAGI. The CDR3 length is 11 residues. The CDR3 region is CASSGRGELFF. The CDR3 bases are TGTGCCAGCAGCGGGAGGGGGGAGCTGTTTTTT.

The chain employs TRBV28 and TRBJ2-7, with TRBD2 identical over 10 bases. Germline assignment: CDR1 MDHEN and CDR2 SYDVKM. With 6 bases clipped from V and 1 base from J, the junction kept 18 bases outside the gene matches. The CDR3 runs 19 residues. The CDR3 is CASSPGEGFLAGASYEQYF. In DNA form, the CDR3 reads TGTGCCAGCAGCCCCGGCGAGGGCTTCCTAGCGGGGGCTTCCTACGAGCAGTACTTC. The whole variable domain, filled in from reference TRBV28 and TRBJ2-7, reads DVKVTQSSRYLVKRTGEKVFLECVQDMDHENMFWYRQDPGLGLRLIYFSYDVKMKEKGDIPEGYSVSREKKERFSLILESASTNQTSMYLCASSPGEGFLAGASYEQYFGPGTRLTVT.

This clone was picked up a small number of times. The chain joins TRBV19 to TRBJ2-2, with D possibly matching TRBD1 (6 bases). Deletions cut 0 bases from V and 4 bases from J, with 21 bases between. The V gene's germline CDR1 is LNHDA and CDR2 SQIVND (reference sequence). The CDR3 spans 19 residues. CDR3 region: CASSIDRAGDLFSTGELFF. Here the CDR3 DNA reads TGTGCCAGTAGTATAGATCGAGCAGGGGATCTTTTTAGCACCGGGGAGCTGTTTTTT.

This clone was counted a few times. The chain carries TRBV10-3 and TRBJ1-6, with no clear D. The V end lost 4 bases, the J end lost 7 bases, and 14 bases lay between the germline ends. Looked up from germline, CDR1 is ENHRY and CDR2 is SYGVKD. This CDR3 is 15 amino acids long. The CDR3, as DNA: TGTGCCATCAGTGGAGGAGGGAATCAAAATTCACCCCTCCACTTT. The encoded protein is CAISGGGNQNSPLHF.

The chain uses TRBV18 and TRBJ1-4, with D possibly being TRBD1 (5 bases). Trimming stripped 4 bases from V and 2 bases from J, with 20 bases between. Germline loops: CDR1 KGHSH, CDR2 LQKENI. This CDR3 is 18 amino acids long. The CDR3: CASSLGQRLSGTNEKLFF. CDR3 nucleotide sequence: TGTGCCAGCTCACTGGGGCAGCGCCTTTCCGGGACTAATGAAAAACTGTTTTTT.

This clone has a handful of counts. The sample holds other DNA sequences that translate to the same CDR3. The chain uses TRBV5-1 and TRBJ1-4, with TRBD1 matching over 8 bases. Germline V CDR1 and CDR2: SGHRS, YFSETQ. Germline trimming cut 0 bases from V and 8 bases from J; bases unmatched to any gene: 3. The CDR3 is 14 residues long. CDR3 loop: CASSLGTGREKLFF. The CDR3 DNA reads as TGCGCCAGCAGCTTGGGGACAGGGCGAGAAAAACTGTTTTTT.

The V call is TRBV30, the J call TRBJ1-4; TRBD1 is a possible D gene (6 bases). The germline CDR1 and CDR2 sequences are GTSNPN and SVGIG (reference sequence). The CDR3 loop spans 13 amino acids. Trimming pared 1 base from V and 14 bases from J, leaving 17 bases between. The chain's CDR3 is CAWSGTVYKRLFF. DNA for the CDR3: TGTGCCTGGAGTGGGACAGTGTATAAGAGGCTGTTTTTT. Full variable domain (outside the CDR3, taken from reference TRBV30 and TRBJ1-4): SQTIHQWPATLVQPVGSPLSLECTVEGTSNPNLYWYRQAAGRGLQLLFYSVGIGQISSEVPQNLSASRPQDRQFILSSKKLLLSDSGFYLCAWSGTVYKRLFFGSGTQLSVL.

V and J are TRBV15 and TRBJ2-1; perhaps TRBD1 as D (6 bases). Per germline, CDR1 LNHNV and CDR2 YYDKDF (reference sequence). V dropped 3 bases and J dropped 2 bases, with 17 bases sitting between them. The CDR3 totals 17 residues. The CDR3 DNA reads as TGTGCCACCAGCAGGCGGTCAGGGGCCCTAACCTACAATGAGCAGTTCTTC. Translating it yields CATSRRSGALTYNEQFF.

This clone was picked up a small number of times. The rearrangement uses TRBV11-2 and TRBJ2-2, with D perhaps TRBD1 (6 bases). CDR1 and CDR2 from the germline V gene are SGHAT and FQNNGV. The CDR3 spans 16 residues. The germline V and J ends were trimmed by 4 bases and 4 bases, with 16 bases remaining between them. The DNA for the CDR3 is TGTGCCAGCAGCTGGCACGGGACATGGGCCACCGGGGAGCTGTTTTTT. Protein product: CASSWHGTWATGELFF.

This chain connects TRBV5-1 to TRBJ2-1, with 9 bases aligning to TRBD2. With 2 bases clipped from V and 2 bases from J, the junction kept 5 bases outside the gene matches. Per germline, CDR1 SGHRS and CDR2 YFSETQ. This CDR3 is built from 16 residues. Here the CDR3 DNA reads TGCGCCAGCAGCTTTGGCAGCGGGGGGACCTACAATGAGCAGTTCTTC. Residues: CASSFGSGGTYNEQFF.

This clone was observed once. The chain combines TRBV10-1 with TRBJ1-1, with D unclear. From germline, CDR1 is WNHNN and CDR2 SYGVQD (reference sequence). The CDR3 is 11 amino acids. The ends were cut back, 1 base at V and 8 bases at J, with 5 bases in the middle. In nucleotides, the CDR3 is TGCGCCAGCAGTGAGTTCACAGAAGCTTTCTTT. Translation: CASSEFTEAFF.

The chain carries TRBV7-2 and TRBJ2-7; the match to TRBD1 covers 7 bases. Per the germline V gene, CDR1 is SGHTA and CDR2 is FQGNSA. The CDR3 contains 15 residues. V shed 5 bases and J 7 bases; nucleotides not matched to a gene: 14. The CDR3 DNA is TGTGCCAGCAGCCCCGACAGGGAAACCCTTCGGGAGCAGTACTTC. Translating it yields CASSPDRETLREQYF.

The chain combines TRBV4-3 with TRBJ1-4, with D perhaps TRBD1 (6 bases). Germline V gene lookup returns CDR1 LGHNA and CDR2 YSLEER. V was cut by 4 bases and J by 7 bases, with 22 bases left in between. The CDR3 spans 17 residues. CDR3 nucleotides: TGCGCCAGCAGCCGATTTCAACAGGGAGCGGTCGGTGAAAAACTGTTTTTT. Encoded protein: CASSRFQQGAVGEKLFF.